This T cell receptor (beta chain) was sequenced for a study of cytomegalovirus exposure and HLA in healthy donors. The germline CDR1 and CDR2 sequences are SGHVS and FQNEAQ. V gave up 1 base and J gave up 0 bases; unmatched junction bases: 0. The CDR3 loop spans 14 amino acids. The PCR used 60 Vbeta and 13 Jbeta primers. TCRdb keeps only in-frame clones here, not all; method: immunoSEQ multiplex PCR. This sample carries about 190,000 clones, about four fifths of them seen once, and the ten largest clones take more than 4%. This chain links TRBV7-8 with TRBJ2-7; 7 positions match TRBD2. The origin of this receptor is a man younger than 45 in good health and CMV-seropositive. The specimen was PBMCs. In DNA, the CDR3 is TGTGCCAGCAGCTTAGGGGGGGGCTCCTACGAGCAGTACTTC. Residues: CASSLGGGSYEQYF.